Below are 9 T cell receptor beta chains sequenced from a single sample in a study of beta chain features in type 1 diabetes. Findings of the study overall: Shortening of TCRB CDR3s, moderate but significant, appeared in all four CD4+ subsets of Type 1 diabetes patients.

Every isolated RNA sample was fully reverse transcribed, so sequencing captured expressed TCRB transcripts. Clones were read by immunoSEQ multiplex PCR, and TCRdb kept only the in-frame ones, dropping some. The sample holds 640,000 or so clones, 11% to 15% seen once. These TCRs are of unknown antigen specificity. What was sequenced was naive CD4+ T cells from blood. These receptors originate from a man aged 18 to 29 with type 1 diabetes.

The rearrangement joins TRBV6-5 to TRBJ2-7, with TRBD2 matching over 7 bases. This CDR3 spans 11 amino acids. CDR1 is MNHEY and CDR2 is SVGAGI in the germline V gene. The junction had 2 bases not matched to a gene; V was cut back by 5 bases and J by 7 bases. This chain's CDR3 is CASSPGGEQYF. The CDR3, as DNA: TGTGCCAGCAGTCCCGGGGGGGAGCAGTACTTC.

The rearrangement links TRBV25-1 to TRBJ2-3; tentative D call: TRBD1 (6 bases). CDR1 and CDR2 (germline): MGHDK, SYGVNS. V shed 4 bases and J shed 13 bases, with 21 bases lying between them. The CDR3 length is 14 residues. The DNA of the CDR3 is TGTGCCAGCAGTGCCTCAGATACAGGGCGGATTGAGTATTTT. This encodes CASSASDTGRIEYF.

A few counts support this clone. J is TRBJ2-1 and V is TRBV12-2; the table gives TRBD2 as D, unverified against the DNA. TRBV12-2 is deemed a pseudogene. CDR3 length: 17 residues. The CDR3 DNA is TGTGCAAGTCGCTTAGCGCCCTTGCTAGGCTTCTACAATGAGCAGTTCTTC. It translates to CASRLAPLLGFYNEQFF.

This chain uses TRBV7-3 with TRBJ2-2; the D gene is possibly TRBD2 (5 bases). CDR1 and CDR2 (germline): SGHTA, FQGTGA. Trimming removed 2 bases at V and 5 bases at J, with 18 bases between. The CDR3 is made up of 17 amino acids. Written as DNA, the CDR3 is TGTGCCAGCAGCTTAGTTAGCCCGAGGTCGGGGACCGGGGAGCTGTTTTTT. The encoded protein is CASSLVSPRSGTGELFF.

The chain joins TRBV30 to TRBJ1-5; D possibly corresponds to TRBD1 (5 bases). This CDR3 is built from 13 residues. Germline CDR1 is GTSNPN and CDR2 is SVGIG (reference sequence). V was trimmed by 2 bases and J by 5 bases, leaving 10 bases between them. This CDR3 reads CAWSSVGDQPQHF. The DNA for the CDR3 is TGTGCCTGGAGTTCGGTGGGGGATCAGCCCCAGCATTTT.

The chain joins TRBV18 to TRBJ2-1; 7 bases match TRBD1. From germline, CDR1 is KGHSH and CDR2 LQKENI. This CDR3 has 14 amino acids. V trimming: 3 bases; J trimming: 6 bases; junction bases outside the gene matches: 5. DNA of the CDR3: TGTGCCAGCTCACCCACAGGGGATAGCAATGAGCAGTTCTTC. It translates to CASSPTGDSNEQFF. The entire variable domain, with the rest obtained from reference TRBV18 and TRBJ2-1, is as follows: NAGVMQNPRHLVRRRGQEARLRCSPMKGHSHVYWYRQLPEEGLKFMVYLQKENIIDESGMPKERFSAEFPKEGPSILRIQQVVRGDSAAYFCASSPTGDSNEQFFGPGTRLTVL.

The sample holds a few counts of this clone. This chain uses TRBV7-2 with TRBJ2-3, with 8 bases identical to TRBD2. V trimming: 5 bases; J trimming: 2 bases; junction bases outside the gene matches: 6. Looked up from germline, CDR1 is SGHTA and CDR2 is FQGNSA. The CDR3 spans 15 residues. The CDR3, as DNA: TGTGCCAGCAGCCCCAGCGGGGGCCCCACAGATACGCAGTATTTT. As protein: CASSPSGGPTDTQYF.

This clone came up a few times. The chain recombines TRBV4-3 with TRBJ1-3; D is ambiguous. Germline CDR1 and CDR2: LGHNA and YSLEER. CDR3 length: 15 amino acids. V lost 0 bases, J lost 4 bases, and 10 bases lay in between. The CDR3 sequence is CASSQDAGPGNTIYF. The CDR3 nucleotides are TGCGCCAGCAGCCAAGATGCTGGGCCAGGAAACACCATATATTTT.

The chain recombines TRBV5-1 with TRBJ1-2; D is unresolved. The germline CDR1 and CDR2 sequences are SGHRS and YFSETQ. There are 14 residues in the CDR3. Trimming removed 0 bases from V and 4 bases from J, with 10 bases in between. CDR3 in amino acids: CASSLALESYGYTF. CDR3 nucleotide sequence: TGCGCCAGCAGCTTGGCCTTAGAGAGCTATGGCTACACCTTC.